The 2 T cell receptor beta chains below were found in one sample sequenced in a study of shared clonotypes between healthy human individuals. Sequencing was performed with immunoSEQ multiplex PCR; in TCRdb, only in-frame clones are kept and a portion is missing. The sample gives approximately 2,000,000 clones, 85% to 95% of which show up once; 0.3% to 0.4% is in the top ten. Material for sequencing was naive CD4+ T cells from PBMCs. Described subset: CD45RA+ positively selected. These receptors were obtained from a man aged 18 to 29 in good health. Some clones in this sample may be carry-over from other donors' samples.

The V call is TRBV5-1, the J call TRBJ2-7; unclear D gene. This CDR3 region has 14 residues. V was cut by 2 bases and J by 2 bases, with 11 bases left in between. Germline CDR1 and CDR2: SGHRS and YFSETQ. The chain's CDR3 is CASSFGQRTYEQYF. DNA of the CDR3: TGCGCCAGCAGCTTTGGGCAGCGAACCTACGAGCAGTACTTC.

The gene calls are TRBV4-2 and TRBJ2-5, with D tentatively TRBD1 (6 bases). V gave up 1 base and J gave up 2 bases, with 17 bases separating them. CDR1 LGHNA and CDR2 YNFKEQ come from the germline V gene. This CDR3 has 17 amino acids. The CDR3 loop is CASSQGRLGADQETQYF. Here the CDR3 DNA reads TGTGCCAGCAGCCAAGGCCGCCTGGGGGCGGATCAAGAGACCCAGTACTTC.